The rows below give T cell receptor beta chains drawn from one sample of a study of T-cell memory formation after mild COVID-19. TCRdb called the 5' RACE reads again in MiXCR, with one record for every CDR3 protein. The sample includes just under 150,000 distinct CDR3 sequences, over 6% seen only once; the top ten take approximately 2.2%. The specimen sequenced was PBMCs or a T cell subset sorted from them (not recorded which). These receptors were taken from an adult woman who had mild COVID-19 (a few samples of this study predate the infection). Cell type and time point are not known. The conserved cysteine and the conserved F or W are not part of the CDR3 here. Fields, in order: V gene, CDR3 length, D gene, J gene, CDR3 protein. D genes are given only for firm matches.

>TRBV10-3|14|TRBD1|TRBJ1-5
AISDIGQGAGQPQH
>TRBV7-2|14|TRBD2|TRBJ2-5
ASSLQLAGGRETQY
>TRBV30|14|TRBD2|TRBJ2-5
AWSGIAGARIETQY
>TRBV12-3/TRBV12-4|9|.|TRBJ2-3
ASSSTRAQY
>TRBV7-2|9|.|TRBJ2-1
ASSLANEQF
>TRBV15|13|.|TRBJ2-3
ATSIGRAGSDTQY
>TRBV12-3/TRBV12-4|11|.|TRBJ2-5
ASSWGTEETQY
>TRBV7-6|14|TRBD2|TRBJ2-3
ASSSRSGKSTDTQY
>TRBV11-1|11|.|TRBJ2-1
ASSLALRDEQF
>TRBV12-3/TRBV12-4|13|.|TRBJ1-1
ASQSGLGWETEAF
>TRBV28|10|.|TRBJ2-1
ASKEFAEEQF
>TRBV7-2|10|.|TRBJ2-7
ASSLRRGEQY
>TRBV7-9|13|.|TRBJ2-1
ASTQPAGLYNEQF
>TRBV5-1|11|.|TRBJ1-1
ASSSGYDTEAF
>TRBV7-9|14|.|TRBJ1-1
ASSLLGRAMNTEAF
>TRBV5-1|14|TRBD2|TRBJ2-3
ASSPRTSGIIDTQY
>TRBV5-1|12|.|TRBJ2-1
ASSLRDQYNEQF
>TRBV7-2|14|TRBD2|TRBJ2-7
ASSLVGLAGGPEQY
>TRBV5-1|14|.|TRBJ2-2
ASSLVGGLNTGELF
>TRBV4-1|14|.|TRBJ1-5
ASSQENRASNQPQH
>TRBV9|13|.|TRBJ2-7
ASSVDPSSTYEQY
>TRBV5-4|10|.|TRBJ1-2
ASATGGYGYT
>TRBV7-2|13|TRBD2|TRBJ2-1
ASALAGGYNNEQF
>TRBV6-5|13|.|TRBJ2-7
ASSPRGGGRYEQY
>TRBV12-3/TRBV12-4|12|TRBD1|TRBJ2-7
ASSKQGGSYEQY
>TRBV12-3/TRBV12-4|13|TRBD1|TRBJ1-5
ASNTQGVGSQPQH
>TRBV7-3|11|.|TRBJ1-2
ASSKNRDDGYT
>TRBV7-9|13|TRBD1|TRBJ1-1
ASSLYRTGNTEAF
>TRBV7-2|13|.|TRBJ1-2
ASSVAPGPNYGYT
>TRBV7-9|13|.|TRBJ1-1
ASSLSGTKDTEAF
>TRBV20-1|12|TRBD1|TRBJ1-5
SASRDRRNQPQH
>TRBV5-1|14|.|TRBJ2-2
ASSLDHGGNTGELF
>TRBV5-1|12|.|TRBJ2-2
ASNVKDLTGELF
>TRBV24-1|15|TRBD1|TRBJ2-7
ATSARPGDRGFYEQY
>TRBV25-1|13|.|TRBJ1-3
ASSITGLSGNTIY
>TRBV6-6|11|TRBD1|TRBJ2-7
ASTRDRSYEQY
>TRBV12-3/TRBV12-4|14|.|TRBJ1-3
ASSSRTVLSGNTIY